This entry describes one T cell receptor beta chain. Antigen unknown. The source of the sample is a study of vaccination and CD4 T cells after COVID-19. Across the whole study: Overlapping spike peptides of SARS-CoV-2, HCoV-NL63, HCoV-OC43 and HCoV-229E were used, and cells were stimulated with them. Researchers treated control cultures with a CEFX pool, an HIV-1 Nef pool, or no peptide.

The Oncomine TCR Beta short-read assay sequenced DNA from cultured CD4+ T cells. A single record per CDR3 protein comes from TCRdb applying MiXCR to the PCR reads. The sample includes 20,000 to 25,000 distinct CDR3 sequences, around 33% seen only once; the top ten take about 3%. Study-level results: Convalescent patients had a median roughly 86% of reactive clones appearing only post-vaccination.

Specified time point: late sampling 161 to 241 days after vaccination in three convalescent patients. Sample treatment: approximately nine-day PBMC culture with coronavirus spike peptide pools or control peptides (ViraFEST assay). The CDR3 is 14 amino acids. Germline loops: CDR1 MNHEY, CDR2 SMNVEV (reference sequence). J gave up 2 bases and V 3 bases, and 2 bases lay outside the gene matches. The rearrangement links TRBV27 to TRBJ2-7, with 9 bases identical to TRBD1. Sequenced here: CD4+ T cells from blood, cultured in vitro, sampled about 7 months after SARS-CoV-2 vaccination. The source is a human donor who had recovered from COVID-19. In DNA, the CDR3 is TGTGCCAGCAGTTTTTACAGGGGGCCCTACGAGCAGTACTTC. Amino acids: CASSFYRGPYEQYF.